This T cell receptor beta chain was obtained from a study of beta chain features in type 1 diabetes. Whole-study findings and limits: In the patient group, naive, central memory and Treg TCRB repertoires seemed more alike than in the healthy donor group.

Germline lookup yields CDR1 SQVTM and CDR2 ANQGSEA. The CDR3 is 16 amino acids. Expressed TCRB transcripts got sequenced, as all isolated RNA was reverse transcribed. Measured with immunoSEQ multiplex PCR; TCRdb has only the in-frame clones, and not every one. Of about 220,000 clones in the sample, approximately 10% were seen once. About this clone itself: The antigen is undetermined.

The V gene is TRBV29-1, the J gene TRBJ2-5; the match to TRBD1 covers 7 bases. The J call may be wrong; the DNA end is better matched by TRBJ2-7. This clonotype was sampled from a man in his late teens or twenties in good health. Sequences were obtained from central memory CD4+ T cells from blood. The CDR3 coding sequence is TGCAGCGTTGAGGGGACAGTGGAAGGTAGCTCCTACGAGCAGTACTTC. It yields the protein CSVEGTVEGSSYEQYF.